The 20 T cell receptor beta chains in this list originate from one sample, sequenced in a study of early T cells in non-severe SARS-CoV-2 infection. TCRdb called the 5' RACE reads again in MiXCR, with one record for every CDR3 protein. This table holds some 32,000 distinct CDR3 sequences, approximately 5.3% found once. Sequencing input: whole blood. Receptors were obtained from an adult who was a healthcare worker with PCR-confirmed SARS-CoV-2 infection or an uninfected control (not recorded which).

This clonotype was detected only a few times. The chain recombines TRBV27 with TRBJ2-7, with 8 bases identical to TRBD2. CDR3 length equals 14 residues. The V gene end was trimmed by 6 bases and the J gene end by 0 bases; junction bases not matched to a gene: 4. CDR1 MNHEY and CDR2 SMNVEV come from the germline V gene (reference sequence). CDR3: CASSPGGRSYEQYF. The CDR3, as DNA: TGTGCCAGCAGCCCGGGAGGGCGCTCCTACGAGCAGTACTTC.

This clonotype was observed at least ten times. The chain carries TRBV7-2 and TRBJ2-2; TRBD1 or TRBD2 may be the D gene (5 bases each). This CDR3 has 14 residues. CDR1 and CDR2 (germline): SGHTA, FQGNSA. The V end lost 3 bases, the J end lost 3 bases, and 8 bases lay between the germline ends. CDR3 region: CASSLGTHTGELFF. The CDR3 region has the DNA TGTGCCAGCAGCTTGGGGACCCACACCGGGGAGCTGTTTTTT. The full variable domain, in which reference TRBV7-2 and TRBJ2-2 provide the parts outside the CDR3, is GAGVSQSPSNKVTEKGKDVELRCDPISGHTALYWYRQSLGQGLEFLIYFQGNSAPDKSGLPSDRFSAERTGGSVSTLTIQRTQQEDSAVYLCASSLGTHTGELFFGEGSRLTVL.

This clonotype was seen a few times. The J gene is TRBJ2-7, the V gene TRBV2; TRBD1 matches at 8 bases. There are 14 residues in the CDR3. The germline CDR1 and CDR2 sequences are SNHLY and FYNNEI. V shed 3 bases and J 5 bases; nucleotides not matched to a gene: 6. The CDR3 reads CASSDPRGRNEQYF. CDR3 DNA: TGTGCCAGCAGTGACCCCAGGGGGCGGAACGAGCAGTACTTC.

This clonotype appeared many times. The chain links TRBV6-2 or TRBV6-3 to TRBJ2-7; possibly TRBD1 or TRBD2 for D (5 bases each). In germline, CDR1 is MNHEY, CDR2 SVGEGT. The CDR3 has 14 residues. Trimming shortened V by 5 bases and J by 0 bases, and 11 bases separated the two germline ends. Here the CDR3 reads CASSLGASSYEQYF. The DNA for the CDR3 is TGTGCCAGCAGTCTCGGGGCCTCCTCCTACGAGCAGTACTTC.

This clonotype has just a few counts. This rearrangement joins TRBV28 to TRBJ2-1; 8 bases agree with TRBD1. The trim removed 5 bases at V and 0 bases at J, leaving 3 bases unmatched. Germline V gene data show CDR1 as MDHEN and CDR2 as SYDVKM. This CDR3 has 15 residues. The CDR3 sequence: CASSGDRSSYNEQFF. The DNA for the CDR3 is TGTGCCAGCAGTGGGGACAGGAGCTCCTACAATGAGCAGTTCTTC.

This clonotype was recorded at least ten times. The chain joins TRBV20-1 to TRBJ1-4; D perhaps matches TRBD1 (5 bases). The germline V gene has CDR1 DFQATT and CDR2 SNEGSKA (reference sequence). This CDR3 spans 15 amino acids. Deletions cut 2 bases from V and 5 bases from J, with 15 bases between. The CDR3 DNA reads as TGCAGTGCTAGAATCGCCGACAGTGCAAATGAAAAACTGTTTTTT. Its translation is CSARIADSANEKLFF.

This chain uses TRBV5-6 with TRBJ2-3, with 8 bases identical to TRBD1. In germline, CDR1 is SGHDT, CDR2 YYEEEE. The CDR3 contains 15 residues. Losses at the gene ends were 0 bases for V and 7 bases for J; bases not matched to a gene: 7. The CDR3 region has the DNA TGTGCCAGCAGCTTGGTGGGACAGGTCATTCATACGCAGTATTTT. Amino acids: CASSLVGQVIHTQYF.

The chain uses TRBV4-2 and TRBJ1-2, with D possibly being TRBD1 (6 bases). Trimming removed 0 bases from V and 6 bases from J, with 11 bases in between. The length of the CDR3 is 14 residues. Germline V gene sequence: CDR1 LGHNA, CDR2 YNFKEQ. The DNA for the CDR3 is TGTGCCAGCAGCCAAGATTGGCAGGGGAATGGCTACACCTTC. Amino acid sequence: CASSQDWQGNGYTF.

The rearrangement links TRBV2 to TRBJ1-2; D is uncertain. V was cut by 5 bases and J by 4 bases, with 11 bases left in between. Germline CDR1 reads SNHLY; CDR2 reads FYNNEI. The length of the CDR3 is 13 residues. The CDR3 here is CASSLPGIYGYTF. The CDR3 DNA follows: TGTGCCAGCAGTCTTCCGGGGATCTATGGCTACACCTTC. Combining the CDR3 with reference TRBV2 and TRBJ1-2 gives the whole variable domain EPEVTQTPSHQVTQMGQEVILRCVPISNHLYFYWYRQILGQKVEFLVSFYNNEISEKSEIFDDQFSVERPDGSNFTLKIRSTKLEDSAMYFCASSLPGIYGYTFGSGTRLTVV.

This clonotype was recorded many times. The V and J genes are TRBV27 and TRBJ2-7, with 9 bases matching TRBD1. V shed 3 bases and J 9 bases; nucleotides not matched to a gene: 3. The CDR3 consists of 12 residues. CDR1 and CDR2 (germline): MNHEY, SMNVEV (reference sequence). The CDR3 loop reads CASSLGQGVQYF. In nucleotides, the CDR3 is TGTGCCAGCAGTTTGGGACAGGGCGTGCAGTACTTC.

The sample holds many counts of this clonotype. V usage is TRBV27 and J usage is TRBJ1-6; D gene unclear. The CDR3 is 14 amino acids. Germline CDR1 MNHEY, CDR2 SMNVEV (reference sequence). Trimming took off 2 bases at V and 2 bases at J, with 4 bases between the two ends. CDR3 region: CASSLVPYNSPLHF. The CDR3 region has the DNA TGTGCCAGCAGTTTAGTCCCCTATAATTCACCCCTCCACTTT.

The V call is TRBV5-4, the J call TRBJ2-3, with 7 bases identical to TRBD2. There are 14 residues in the CDR3. J gave up 3 bases and V 3 bases, and 4 bases lay outside the gene matches. Germline-derived CDR1 and CDR2 are SGHNT and YYREEE (reference sequence). The CDR3 coding sequence is TGTGCCAGCAGCTCTCTAGCGGAAACAGATACGCAGTATTTT. As protein: CASSSLAETDTQYF.

This clonotype was counted many times. The chain uses TRBV27 and TRBJ2-7, with D maybe TRBD1 (8 bases). CDR1 and CDR2 from the germline V gene are MNHEY and SMNVEV (reference sequence). This CDR3 is built from 14 residues. The V end was cut by 6 bases, the J end by 2 bases, with 14 bases between. The CDR3 spells CASRLQGGTYEQYF. CDR3 in DNA: TGTGCCAGCAGACTACAGGGGGGGACCTACGAGCAGTACTTC.

V usage is TRBV12-3 or TRBV12-4 and J usage is TRBJ2-1; D is unresolved. The CDR3 consists of 12 residues. V was pared by 8 bases and J by 6 bases, with 11 bases between. The CDR3 here is CASAPPSNEQFF. Written as DNA, the CDR3 is TGTGCCAGCGCCCCCCCCAGCAATGAGCAGTTCTTC.

Ten or more counts support this clonotype. The chain carries TRBV6-1 and TRBJ1-5, with 8 nucleotides matching TRBD1. Trimming took 7 bases from V and 8 from J; bases not matched to a gene: 7. Per germline, CDR1 MNHNS and CDR2 SASEGT. This CDR3 region has 13 residues. CDR3 coding DNA: TGTGCCAGCACCAGAGACAGGGGTGAGCCCCAGCATTTT. Translated: CASTRDRGEPQHF.

This clonotype was detected only a few times. The rearrangement uses TRBV10-3 and TRBJ2-5; possibly TRBD1 or TRBD2 for D (5 bases each). The CDR3 spans 14 residues. Germline V gives CDR1 ENHRY, CDR2 SYGVKD. Trimming removed 10 bases from V and 6 bases from J, with 21 bases in between. CDR3 bases: TGTGCCAGTGGAGTGGGGGACGGGAAAAAGACCCAGTACTTC. This codes for CASGVGDGKKTQYF.

This clonotype was seen at least ten times. The chain combines TRBV11-2 with TRBJ2-1; 9 bases agree with TRBD2. The J segment lost 9 bases and the V segment lost 6 bases, leaving 18 bases of the junction unmatched. The V gene's germline CDR1 is SGHAT and CDR2 FQNNGV. The CDR3 length is 17 residues. The CDR3 here is CASSPGPQSGRTAEQFF. In DNA form, the CDR3 reads TGTGCCAGCAGTCCTGGCCCTCAAAGCGGGAGGACCGCTGAGCAGTTCTTC. Supplemented by reference TRBV11-2 and TRBJ2-1, the full variable domain reads EAGVAQSPRYKIIEKRQSVAFWCNPISGHATLYWYQQILGQGPKLLIQFQNNGVVDDSQLPKDRFSAERLKGVDSTLKIQPAKLEDSAVYLCASSPGPQSGRTAEQFFGPGTRLTVL.

At least ten counts were recorded for this clonotype. V and J are TRBV12-3 or TRBV12-4 and TRBJ2-4; D gene unclear. V lost 3 bases to trimming and J lost 0 bases, with 9 bases between them. The CDR3 runs to 15 residues. The CDR3 coding sequence is TGTGCCAGCAGTTTGGCCACGATAGCCAAAAACATTCAGTACTTC. Its protein is CASSLATIAKNIQYF.

This clonotype has ten or more counts. The chain employs TRBV10-3 and TRBJ1-1; D gene unclear. Trimming took off 4 bases at V and 4 bases at J, with 13 bases between the two ends. CDR1 is ENHRY, CDR2 SYGVKD, per germline. This CDR3 is built from 14 residues. The CDR3 region is CAISVAGEGTEAFF. DNA for the CDR3: TGTGCCATCAGTGTCGCCGGGGAAGGCACTGAAGCTTTCTTT.

This clonotype was found a few times. This sequence joins TRBV9 and TRBJ1-3; TRBD1 might be the D (5 bases). This CDR3 comprises 15 residues. Germline CDR1 and CDR2: SGDLS and YYNGEE. V lost 0 bases, J lost 0 bases, and 7 bases lay in between. The CDR3 DNA sequence: TGTGCCAGCAGCGTAGAAGGGACCTCTGGAAACACCATATATTTT. Translation: CASSVEGTSGNTIYF.